This T cell receptor (beta chain) came from a study of blood T cell repertoires in COVID-19. At the level of the study: The analysed material was cDNA or gDNA that came from T cells, B-cell-depleted T cells, or PBMCs.

Some clones are missing from TCRdb's copy, which holds only in-frame ones; the method was immunoSEQ multiplex PCR. The profile shows some 140,000 clones, about four fifths of them singletons. V shed 1 base and J 4 bases; nucleotides not matched to a gene: 7. This CDR3 region has 16 residues. Germline CDR1 and CDR2: SGHRS and YFSETQ. Sequencing was carried out using PBMCs or T cells enriched from blood (not recorded which). The chain recombines TRBV5-1 with TRBJ2-2; 7 bases line up with TRBD2. The source of this sequence is a man aged 25 to 40 who had recovered from COVID-19. The CDR3 protein is CASSLWSGTSTGELFF. The DNA for the CDR3 is TGCGCCAGCAGCTTGTGGAGCGGGACTTCCACCGGGGAGCTGTTTTTT.